The T cell receptor beta chain described here comes from a study of blood T cell repertoires in COVID-19. As for the study in general: Some COVID-19 samples were acute and others convalescent; all came from the United States, Italy and Spain.

The CDR3 contains 15 residues. Germline V lookup: CDR1 SNHLY, CDR2 FYNNEI. J was trimmed by 4 bases and V by 1 base; bases with no gene match: 4. Original data processing: Estimation of nucleated cell counts relied on the amplification of reference gene primers. Some clones are missing from TCRdb's copy, which holds only in-frame ones; the method was immunoSEQ multiplex PCR. Clonal size and the V and J genes are those of that table, whereas D and trimming came from the DNA. Seen here are 310,000 or so clones, nearly 90% observed once, and the top ten hold roughly 1.6%. Participant ages covered roughly 18 to 89 years across 24 US areas. Donors were grouped by their self-reported clinical history.

This rearrangement joins TRBV2 to TRBJ2-5, with 9 nucleotides matching TRBD2. The sequenced material came from PBMCs or T cells enriched from blood (not recorded which). This clonotype was sampled from a woman aged 18-29 years with acute COVID-19. This CDR3 reads CASSEVGGRGETQYF. The CDR3 DNA follows: TGTGCCAGCAGTGAAGTGGGCGGGAGGGGAGAGACCCAGTACTTC.